This is a list of T cell receptor beta chains from one sample in a study of cytomegalovirus exposure and HLA in healthy donors. Only in-frame clones appear in the TCRdb table, and some are missing; sequencing was by immunoSEQ multiplex PCR. Of about 190,000 clones listed, roughly 80% are singletons. The sequencing sample was made of PBMCs. Receptors were obtained from a woman aged 50 to 60 in good health and CMV-seropositive. CDR3s include the opening cysteine and the closing phenylalanine or tryptophan. D genes are given only for firm matches. Some rows have no size entry. The others give once, few or many, or a class for an expanded clone.

TRBD2	TRBV7-7	TRBJ2-1	14	.	TGTGCTAGCAGCATAGCGGGGGGATGGAATGAGCAGTTCTTC	CASSIAGGWNEQFF
.	TRBV15	TRBJ2-5	15	once	TGTGCCACCAGCAGAGATCCAGGGATGCAAGAGACCCAGTACTTC	CATSRDPGMQETQYF
TRBD1	TRBV18	TRBJ2-6	14	few	TGTGCCAGCTCCGCGAGGGACAGGGAAGACGTCCTGACTTTC	CASSARDREDVLTF
.	TRBV15	TRBJ2-2	16	.	TGTGCCACCAGCACAACACTGCACAGGGAGGGCGGGGAGCTGTTTTTT	CATSTTLHREGGELFF
.	TRBV20-1	TRBJ1-6	11	.	TGCAGTGCAAGGATCTCAGGGGCCCTCCACTTT	CSARISGALHF
.	TRBV5-4	TRBJ2-5	12	.	TGTGCCAGCAGCCTGTACCAAGAGACCCAGTACTTC	CASSLYQETQYF
TRBD1	TRBV7-3	TRBJ1-4	18	.	TGTGCCAGCAGCGCGGGACAGAGGGACCGAGTGGCTAATGAAAAACTGTTTTTT	CASSAGQRDRVANEKLFF
TRBD1	TRBV9	TRBJ2-7	14	.	TGTGCCAGCAGCGTGGGACAGGAGTACTACGAGCAGTACTTC	CASSVGQEYYEQYF
TRBD1	TRBV27	TRBJ2-7	16	once	TGTGCCAGCAGTTTTCGTCCCGGGACAGCAAGCAACGAGCAGTACTTC	CASSFRPGTASNEQYF
TRBD1	TRBV18	TRBJ1-5	15	.	TGTGCCAGCTCCGAAAGGACAGGCAGCAATCAGCCCCAGCATTTT	CASSERTGSNQPQHF
.	TRBV5-5	TRBJ1-6	13	.	TGTGCCACCAGTTATACAGACGATTCACCCCTCCACTTT	CATSYTDDSPLHF
.	TRBV6-5	TRBJ2-7	13	.	TGTGCCAGCAGTGACCAGGGATTGTACGAGCAGTACTTC	CASSDQGLYEQYF
.	TRBV11-2	TRBJ2-3	15	.	TGTGCCAGCAGCTTAGAGGGGGGGCTCACAGATACGCAGTATTTT	CASSLEGGLTDTQYF
TRBD1	TRBV5-1	TRBJ2-7	14	.	TGCGCCAGCAGCTCGGGACAGGGCCTGGTCGAGCAGTACTTC	CASSSGQGLVEQYF
.	TRBV12-1	TRBJ1-6	17	.	TGTGCCAGCAGATTCTACGACAGGGGCAAATTTAATTCACCCCTCCACTTT	CASRFYDRGKFNSPLHF
TRBD2	TRBV2	TRBJ2-7	16	.	TGTGCCAGCAGTCCCGGGGCGGGGGGAGGCTCCTACGAGCAGTACTTC	CASSPGAGGGSYEQYF
.	TRBV7-9	TRBJ2-7	15	.	TGTGCCAGCAGCTCCACGGCCCTACTAGCACGCGAGCAGTACTTC	CASSSTALLAREQYF
.	TRBV7-2	TRBJ2-7	13	.	TGTGCCAGCAGCTTAACAGGGTATTCCGAGCAGTACTTC	CASSLTGYSEQYF
.	TRBV18	TRBJ2-2	14	.	TGTGCCAGCTCACCGGCGGCGAACACCGGGGAGCTGTTTTTT	CASSPAANTGELFF
.	TRBV29-1	TRBJ2-5	12	.	TGCAGCGCCAAAGGGGATAAAGAGACCCAGTACTTC	CSAKGDKETQYF
TRBD2	TRBV29-1	TRBJ2-1	13	.	TGCAGCGTTCTAGCGGGGGGCCGGAATGAGCAGTTCTTC	CSVLAGGRNEQFF
.	TRBV21-1	TRBJ1-4	16	.	TGTGCCAGCCGGGACAGGCAAGGATCGGCTAATGAAAAACTGTTTTTT	CASRDRQGSANEKLFF
.	TRBV6-5	TRBJ1-1	13	.	TGTGCCAGCAGAAAGGCAGGGAACACTGAAGCTTTCTTT	CASRKAGNTEAFF
.	TRBV2	TRBJ2-2	16	.	TGTGCCAGCAGTGAAGCCCGCGGCGGGGCGGCCGGGGAGCTGTTTTTT	CASSEARGGAAGELFF
TRBD2	TRBV11-2	TRBJ2-2	14	.	TGTGCCAGCAGCGTCGGGGGGGGCACCGGGGAGCTGTTTTTT	CASSVGGGTGELFF
TRBD2	TRBV5-1	TRBJ2-1	14	.	TGCGCCACCGGCTGGGGGGGGGCCTACAATGAGCAGTTCTTC	CATGWGGAYNEQFF
TRBD1	TRBV27	TRBJ1-2	15	few	TGTGCCAGCAGTTTACAGGGGGCAGGTAACTATGGCTACACCTTC	CASSLQGAGNYGYTF
TRBD1	TRBV7-2	TRBJ1-2	14	.	TGTGCCAGCAGCCCGGATGGACAGGTCTATGGCTACACCTTC	CASSPDGQVYGYTF
TRBD1	TRBV5-1	TRBJ2-2	15	.	TGCGCCAGCAGCACCGGGACAGGAACCACCGGGGAGCTGTTTTTT	CASSTGTGTTGELFF
.	TRBV6-1	TRBJ2-1	14	.	TGTGCCAGCAGTACAGGGGGAGGGGGCAATGAGCAGTTCTTC	CASSTGGGGNEQFF
.	TRBV27	TRBJ1-2	13	.	TGTGCCAGCAAGGAGGGCGCCGGGGGTGGCTACACCTTC	CASKEGAGGGYTF
TRBD1	TRBV27	TRBJ2-1	14	.	TGTGCCAGCAGTTTACGACAGGGATACAATGAGCAGTTCTTC	CASSLRQGYNEQFF
.	TRBV7-9	TRBJ1-4	13	.	TGTGCCAGCAGCGGTTGGGAGGAGGAAAAACTGTTTTTT	CASSGWEEEKLFF
.	TRBV5-6	TRBJ1-6	16	.	TGTGCCAGCAGCTCGGATCAGGGCTCCTATAATTCACCCCTCCACTTT	CASSSDQGSYNSPLHF
.	TRBV6-1	TRBJ2-3	14	.	TGTGCCAGCAGCCTTATAGACAGCGAAGATACGCAGTATTTT	CASSLIDSEDTQYF
TRBD1	TRBV30	TRBJ2-1	14	.	TGTGCCTGGAGAGGAGACAGGGTCGGGAATGAGCAGTTCTTC	CAWRGDRVGNEQFF
TRBD2	TRBV5-5	TRBJ2-3	16	.	TGTGCCAGCAGCTTAGTAGCGGGGGCAACCACAGATACGCAGTATTTT	CASSLVAGATTDTQYF
.	TRBV7-9	TRBJ1-6	16	.	TGTGCCAGCAGCTCACAGGGAATCGCCTATAATTCACCCCTCCACTTT	CASSSQGIAYNSPLHF
TRBD1	TRBV10-2	TRBJ2-6	20	.	TGCGCCAGCAGTGGGGGGTGGCAACAGGGGGCCCTCTCTGGGGCCAACGTCCTGACTTTC	CASSGGWQQGALSGANVLTF
TRBD1	TRBV2	TRBJ2-1	14	.	TGTGCCAGCAGTGAAGCTTTCGGACAGGGTGAGCAGTTCTTC	CASSEAFGQGEQFF
.	TRBV7-2	TRBJ2-2	15	.	TGTGCCAGCAGCTCGCAGGGGTTAGGCACCGGGGAGCTGTTTTTT	CASSSQGLGTGELFF
.	TRBV6-5	TRBJ2-5	14	.	TGTGCCAGCACCCTACAACGGGTAACGGAGACCCAGTACTTC	CASTLQRVTETQYF
.	TRBV6-6	TRBJ1-1	14	.	TGTGCCAGCAGTTACTCCGGGGAGAACACTGAAGCTTTCTTT	CASSYSGENTEAFF
.	TRBV9	TRBJ2-3	15	once	TGTGCCAGCAGCGTAGTCGGGGTGAGCACAGATACGCAGTATTTT	CASSVVGVSTDTQYF
.	TRBV7-2	TRBJ2-7	13	few	TGTGCCAGCAGCCCAGGACAGACCTACGAGCAGTACTTC	CASSPGQTYEQYF
TRBD1	TRBV29-1	TRBJ1-1	12	once	TGCAGCGTCCAGGGGGCAAGTACTGAAGCTTTCTTT	CSVQGASTEAFF
.	TRBV6-5	TRBJ1-6	16	.	TGTGCCAGCAGTTACTCGAGGCGACCTTGGAATTCACCCCTCCACTTT	CASSYSRRPWNSPLHF
TRBD2	TRBV2	TRBJ2-3	16	few	TGTGCCAGCGGGACTAGCGGGGGTTCTAGCACAGATACGCAGTATTTT	CASGTSGGSSTDTQYF
TRBD1	TRBV9	TRBJ2-7	15	.	TGTGCCAGCAGCGTAGGGCGGACAGGAGCCTACGAGCAGTACTTC	CASSVGRTGAYEQYF
.	TRBV11-2	TRBJ2-2	14	.	TGTGCCAGCAGCTTAGGACAGAACACCGGGGAGCTGTTTTTT	CASSLGQNTGELFF
TRBD1	TRBV6-6	TRBJ1-2	15	.	TGTGCCAGCAGTTACAAGGTCAGGGGGCTTGATGGCTACACCTTC	CASSYKVRGLDGYTF
.	TRBV13	TRBJ2-3	16	.	TGTGCCAGCAGCTTGGGCGGGGGCCCCTCCATCGATACGCAGTATTTT	CASSLGGGPSIDTQYF
.	TRBV28	TRBJ2-3	18	.	TGTGCCAGCAGTTTCCGGCGAAGGGGGTACGCTAACACAGATACGCAGTATTTT	CASSFRRRGYANTDTQYF
TRBD2	TRBV6-5	TRBJ2-2	16	.	TGTGCCAGCAGTTACTCTCGGGGGGTAGAGACCGGGGAGCTGTTTTTT	CASSYSRGVETGELFF
TRBD1	TRBV6-1	TRBJ1-6	12	.	TGTGCCAGCGGGACAGAGAATTCACCCCTCCACTTT	CASGTENSPLHF
TRBD2	TRBV7-9	TRBJ2-1	15	.	TGTGCCAGCAGCTTAGGCGGCGGGGGGATGAATGAGCAGTTCTTC	CASSLGGGGMNEQFF
.	TRBV19	TRBJ2-5	13	once	TGTGCCAGTAGCTCCCGGGGGGCAGAGACCCAGTACTTC	CASSSRGAETQYF
TRBD1	TRBV15	TRBJ2-7	13	.	TGTGCCACCAGCAGTAGACAGGGTAACGAGCAGTACTTC	CATSSRQGNEQYF